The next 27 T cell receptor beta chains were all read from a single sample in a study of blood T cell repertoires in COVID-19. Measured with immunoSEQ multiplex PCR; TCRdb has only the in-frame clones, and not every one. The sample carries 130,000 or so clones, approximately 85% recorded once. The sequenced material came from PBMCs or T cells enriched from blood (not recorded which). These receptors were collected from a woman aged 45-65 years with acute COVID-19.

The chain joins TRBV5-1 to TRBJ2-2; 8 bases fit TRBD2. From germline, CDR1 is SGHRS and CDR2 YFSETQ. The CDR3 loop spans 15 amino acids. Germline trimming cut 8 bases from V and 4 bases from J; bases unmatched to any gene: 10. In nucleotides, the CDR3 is TGCGCCAGTAGAAGAAGCGGGAGTTCCACCGGGGAGCTGTTTTTT. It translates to CASRRSGSSTGELFF.

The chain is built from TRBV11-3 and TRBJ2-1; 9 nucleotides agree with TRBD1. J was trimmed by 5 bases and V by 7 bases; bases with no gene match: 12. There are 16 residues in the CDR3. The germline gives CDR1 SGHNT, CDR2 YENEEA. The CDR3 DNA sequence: TGTGCCAGCACTTACCGTTCCGGGACAGGGCACAATGAGCAGTTCTTC. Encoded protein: CASTYRSGTGHNEQFF.

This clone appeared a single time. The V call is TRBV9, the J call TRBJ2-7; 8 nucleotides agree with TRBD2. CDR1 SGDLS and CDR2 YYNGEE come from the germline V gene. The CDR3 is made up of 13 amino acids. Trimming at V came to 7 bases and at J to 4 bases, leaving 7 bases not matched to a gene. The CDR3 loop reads CASGDGRAYEQYF. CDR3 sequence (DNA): TGTGCCAGCGGGGACGGGAGGGCTTACGAGCAGTACTTC.

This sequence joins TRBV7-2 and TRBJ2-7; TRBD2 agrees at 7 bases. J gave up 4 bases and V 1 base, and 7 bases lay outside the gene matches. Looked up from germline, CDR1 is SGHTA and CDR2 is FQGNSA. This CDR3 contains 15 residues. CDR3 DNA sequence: TGTGCCAGCAGCTTAGTCTGGAGCGGGGAATACGAGCAGTACTTC. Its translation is CASSLVWSGEYEQYF.

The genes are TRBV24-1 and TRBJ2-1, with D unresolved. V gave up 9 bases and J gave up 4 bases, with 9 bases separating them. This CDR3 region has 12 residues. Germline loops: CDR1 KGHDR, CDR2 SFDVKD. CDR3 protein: CATSSRYNEQFF. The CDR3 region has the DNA TGTGCCACCTCTTCTAGATACAATGAGCAGTTCTTC.

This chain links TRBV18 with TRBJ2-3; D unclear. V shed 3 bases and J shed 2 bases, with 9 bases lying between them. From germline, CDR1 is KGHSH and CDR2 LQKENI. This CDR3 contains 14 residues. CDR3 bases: TGTGCCAGCTCACCCCCAGAAAACACAGATACGCAGTATTTT. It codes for CASSPPENTDTQYF.

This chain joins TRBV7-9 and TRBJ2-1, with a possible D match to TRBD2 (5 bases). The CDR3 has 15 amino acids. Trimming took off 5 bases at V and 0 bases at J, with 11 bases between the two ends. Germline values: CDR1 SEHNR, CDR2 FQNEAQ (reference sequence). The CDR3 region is CASSPSQSSYNEQFF. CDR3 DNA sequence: TGTGCCAGCAGCCCTAGCCAGAGCTCCTACAATGAGCAGTTCTTC.

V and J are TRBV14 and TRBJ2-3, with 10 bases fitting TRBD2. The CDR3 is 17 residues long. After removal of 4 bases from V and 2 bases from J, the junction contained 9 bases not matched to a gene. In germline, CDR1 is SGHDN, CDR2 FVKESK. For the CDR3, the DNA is TGTGCCAGCAGCCCACTCGGACTAGCGGTACCCACAGATACGCAGTATTTT. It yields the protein CASSPLGLAVPTDTQYF.

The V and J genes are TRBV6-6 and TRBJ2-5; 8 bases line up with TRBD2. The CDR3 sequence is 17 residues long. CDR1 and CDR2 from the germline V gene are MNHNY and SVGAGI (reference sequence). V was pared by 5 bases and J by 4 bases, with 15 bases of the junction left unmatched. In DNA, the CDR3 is TGTGCCAGCAGTCGAGGGGCGGGAGGCCTGACCGCAGAGACCCAGTACTTC. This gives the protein CASSRGAGGLTAETQYF.

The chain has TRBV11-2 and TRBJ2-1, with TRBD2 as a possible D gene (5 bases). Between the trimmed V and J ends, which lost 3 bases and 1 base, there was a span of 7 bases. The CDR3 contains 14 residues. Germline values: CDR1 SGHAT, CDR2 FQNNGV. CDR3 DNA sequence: TGTGCCAGCAGCTTGGGCGGGTCCTACAATGAGCAGTTCTTC. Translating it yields CASSLGGSYNEQFF.

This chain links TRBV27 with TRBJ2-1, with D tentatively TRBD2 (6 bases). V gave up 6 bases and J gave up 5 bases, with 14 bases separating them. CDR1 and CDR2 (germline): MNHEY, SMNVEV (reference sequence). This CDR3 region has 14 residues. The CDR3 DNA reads TGTGCCAGCAGCCGGGACTTACCCAACAATGAGCAGTTCTTC. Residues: CASSRDLPNNEQFF.

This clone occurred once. CDR3 DNA: TGCAGCGTCACTAGCGGGAGCTACAATGAGCAGTTCTTC. It codes for CSVTSGSYNEQFF. The chain recombines TRBV29-1 with TRBJ2-1; the match to TRBD2 covers 11 bases. J lost 3 bases, V lost 6 bases, and 1 base had no gene match. The CDR3 is made up of 13 amino acids. Germline V gene lookup returns CDR1 SQVTM and CDR2 ANQGSEA.

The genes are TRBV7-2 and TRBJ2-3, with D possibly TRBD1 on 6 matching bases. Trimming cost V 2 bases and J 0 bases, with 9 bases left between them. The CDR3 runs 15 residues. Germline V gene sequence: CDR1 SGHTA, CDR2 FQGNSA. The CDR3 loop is CASSLNRASTDTQYF. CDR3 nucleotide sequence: TGTGCCAGCAGCTTAAACAGGGCTAGCACAGATACGCAGTATTTT.

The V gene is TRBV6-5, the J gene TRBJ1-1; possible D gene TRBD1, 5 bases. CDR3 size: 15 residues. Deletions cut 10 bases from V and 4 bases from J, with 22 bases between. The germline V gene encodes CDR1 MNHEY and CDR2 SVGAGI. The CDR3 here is CATPTEGRQTTEAFF. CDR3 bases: TGTGCCACCCCCACGGAGGGAAGACAGACCACTGAAGCTTTCTTT.

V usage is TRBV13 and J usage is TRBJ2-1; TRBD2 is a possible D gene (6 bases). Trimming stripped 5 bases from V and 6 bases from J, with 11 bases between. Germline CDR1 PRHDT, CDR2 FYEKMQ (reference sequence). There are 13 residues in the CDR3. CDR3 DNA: TGTGCCAGCAGCGACGGACTAAGCAATGAGCAGTTCTTC. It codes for CASSDGLSNEQFF.

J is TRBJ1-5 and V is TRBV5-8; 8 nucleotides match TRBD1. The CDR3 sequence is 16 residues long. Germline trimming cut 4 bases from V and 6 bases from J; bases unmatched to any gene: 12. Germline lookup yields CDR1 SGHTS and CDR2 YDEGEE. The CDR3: CASSPPMTGVTQPQHF. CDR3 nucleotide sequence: TGTGCCAGCAGCCCCCCAATGACAGGGGTGACTCAGCCCCAGCATTTT. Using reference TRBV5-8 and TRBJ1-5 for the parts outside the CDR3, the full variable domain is EAGVTQSPTHLIKTRGQQATLRCSPISGHTSVYWYQQALGLGLQFLLWYDEGEERNRGNFPPRFSGRQFPNYSSELNVNALELEDSALYLCASSPPMTGVTQPQHFGDGTRLSIL.

CDR3: CASSQVAGINHEQYF. The DNA of the CDR3 is TGTGCCAGCAGCCAAGTTGCAGGGATTAACCACGAGCAGTACTTC. The chain employs TRBV3-1 (or the pseudogene TRBV3-2) and TRBJ2-7; maybe TRBD1 (5 bases). Trimming left V 1 base short and J 5 bases short, with 15 bases between. Germline-derived CDR1 and CDR2 are LGHDT and YNNKEL (reference sequence). CDR3 length: 15 residues.

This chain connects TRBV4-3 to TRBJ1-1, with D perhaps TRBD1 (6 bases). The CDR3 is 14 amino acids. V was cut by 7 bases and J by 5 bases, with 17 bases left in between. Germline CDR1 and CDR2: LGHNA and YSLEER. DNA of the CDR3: TGCGCCAGCAACCTCAGGGTCGGACAGACTGAAGCTTTCTTT. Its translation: CASNLRVGQTEAFF.

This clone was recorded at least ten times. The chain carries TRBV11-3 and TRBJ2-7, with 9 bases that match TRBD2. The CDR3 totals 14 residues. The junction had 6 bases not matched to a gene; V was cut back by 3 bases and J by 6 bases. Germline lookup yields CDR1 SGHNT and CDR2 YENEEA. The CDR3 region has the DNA TGTGCCAGCAGCTTGACTAGCGGAATCATCGAGCAGTACTTC. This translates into CASSLTSGIIEQYF.

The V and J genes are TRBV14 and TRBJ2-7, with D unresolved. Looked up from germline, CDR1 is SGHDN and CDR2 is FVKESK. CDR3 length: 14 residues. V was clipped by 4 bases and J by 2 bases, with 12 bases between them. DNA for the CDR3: TGTGCCAGCAGCCCCCCAAATTGGCCCTACGAGCAGTACTTC. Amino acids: CASSPPNWPYEQYF.

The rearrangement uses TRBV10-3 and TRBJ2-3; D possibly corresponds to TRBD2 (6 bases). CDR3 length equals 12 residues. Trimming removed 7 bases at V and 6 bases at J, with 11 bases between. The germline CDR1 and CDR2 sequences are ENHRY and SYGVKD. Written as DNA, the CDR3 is TGTGCCATCACCGGGGGTTCGGATACGCAGTATTTT. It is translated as CAITGGSDTQYF.

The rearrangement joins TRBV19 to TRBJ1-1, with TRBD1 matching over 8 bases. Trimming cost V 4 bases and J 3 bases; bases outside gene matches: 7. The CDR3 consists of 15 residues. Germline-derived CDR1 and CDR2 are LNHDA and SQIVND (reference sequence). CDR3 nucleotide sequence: TGTGCCAGTAGTACCCAGGGACAGGCGGACACTGAAGCTTTCTTT. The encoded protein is CASSTQGQADTEAFF.

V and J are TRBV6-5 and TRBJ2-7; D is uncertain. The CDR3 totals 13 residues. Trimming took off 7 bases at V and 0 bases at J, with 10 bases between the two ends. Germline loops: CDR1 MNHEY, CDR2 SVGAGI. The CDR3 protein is CASNLDTSYEQYF. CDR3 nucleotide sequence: TGTGCCAGCAACCTCGACACCTCCTACGAGCAGTACTTC.

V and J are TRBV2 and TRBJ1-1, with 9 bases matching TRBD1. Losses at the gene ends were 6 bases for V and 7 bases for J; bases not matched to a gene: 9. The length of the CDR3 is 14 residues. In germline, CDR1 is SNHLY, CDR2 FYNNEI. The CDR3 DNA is TGTGCCAGCAGCCGGGACAGGGAAGAAGGTGAAGCTTTCTTT. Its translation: CASSRDREEGEAFF.

The CDR3 protein is CASSEGQHFNTEAFF. The CDR3 DNA follows: TGTGCCAGCAGTGAGGGACAGCATTTTAACACTGAAGCTTTCTTT. The gene calls are TRBV2 and TRBJ1-1; TRBD1 matches at 7 bases. The germline gives CDR1 SNHLY, CDR2 FYNNEI. The CDR3 consists of 15 residues. The ends lost 3 bases at V and 2 bases at J; junction bases unmatched: 6. The full variable domain, in which reference TRBV2 and TRBJ1-1 provide the parts outside the CDR3, is EPEVTQTPSHQVTQMGQEVILRCVPISNHLYFYWYRQILGQKVEFLVSFYNNEISEKSEIFDDQFSVERPDGSNFTLKIRSTKLEDSAMYFCASSEGQHFNTEAFFGQGTRLTVV.

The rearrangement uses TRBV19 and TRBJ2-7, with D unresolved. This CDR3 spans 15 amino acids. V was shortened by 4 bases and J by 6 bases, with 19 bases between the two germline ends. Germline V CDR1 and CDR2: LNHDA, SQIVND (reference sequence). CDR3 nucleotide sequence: TGTGCCAGTAGTAAGGAGTTCGTCTCCCTGGCCGAGCAGTACTTC. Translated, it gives CASSKEFVSLAEQYF.

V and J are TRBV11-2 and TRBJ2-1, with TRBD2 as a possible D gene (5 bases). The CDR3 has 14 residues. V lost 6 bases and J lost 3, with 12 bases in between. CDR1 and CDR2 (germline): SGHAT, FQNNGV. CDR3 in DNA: TGTGCCAGCAGAGCGGTTGGCGTCTACAATGAGCAGTTCTTC. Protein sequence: CASRAVGVYNEQFF.